These T cell receptor beta chains were read from a single sample in a study of blood T cell repertoires in COVID-19. TCRdb's copy holds only in-frame clones and misses some; the assay was immunoSEQ multiplex PCR. The sample shows roughly 250,000 clones, more than 85% of them seen only once. Sequenced: peripheral blood. Every receptor here comes from a man younger than 45 with acute or convalescent COVID-19. Both conserved end residues are part of each CDR3. D genes are given only for firm matches. Clone size, where shown, is once, few, many, or a class for clones that have expanded.

d_gene	v_gene	abundance	j_gene	CDR3nt	CDR3aa
TRBD1	TRBV28	few	TRBJ2-1	TGTGCCAGCAGTTCCCCCCTGGGACAGACCTACAATGAGCAGTTCTTC	CASSSPLGQTYNEQFF
TRBD1	TRBV10-3	-	TRBJ1-5	TGTGCCATCAGTGAGTCGGACAGGGGCAATCAGCCCCAGCATTTT	CAISESDRGNQPQHF
TRBD1	TRBV5-1	once	TRBJ1-2	TGCGCCAGCAGCCCGGGACAGGGGAATGGCTACACCTTC	CASSPGQGNGYTF
-	TRBV6-2/TRBV6-3	-	TRBJ1-3	TGTGCCAGCAGTTTCGGGGTCTCTGGAAACACCATATATTTT	CASSFGVSGNTIYF
TRBD1	TRBV25-1	-	TRBJ2-1	TGTGCCAGCAACATGGGACAGGGGGGCTCCTACAATGAGCAGTTCTTC	CASNMGQGGSYNEQFF
-	TRBV11-2	-	TRBJ1-2	TGTGCCAGCAGCTTAGCAGGTTTTAACTATGGCTACACCTTC	CASSLAGFNYGYTF
TRBD1	TRBV27	once	TRBJ2-7	TGTGCCAGCAGGTTATGGACAGGGGGTCACGAGCAGTACTTC	CASRLWTGGHEQYF
-	TRBV5-4	-	TRBJ1-2	TGTGCCAGCAGCTCGCGAACGGGGACAATCAACTATGGCTACACCTTC	CASSSRTGTINYGYTF
TRBD2	TRBV6-5	-	TRBJ2-7	TGTGCCAGCAAAGCCAGCGGGGGCATGTCGTGGTACTTC	CASKASGGMSWYF
-	TRBV10-1	-	TRBJ1-1	TGCGCCAGCAGTCCCGGTTCAATCACTGAAGCTTTCTTT	CASSPGSITEAFF
-	TRBV7-3	-	TRBJ1-5	TGTGCCAGCAGCTTTGGTGCCGGGCAGCCCCAGCATTTT	CASSFGAGQPQHF
-	TRBV7-9	few	TRBJ1-1	TGTGCCAGCAGCACCATTCCGGGACTAGGGCAAGCTTTCTTT	CASSTIPGLGQAFF
TRBD1	TRBV19	-	TRBJ1-4	TGTGCCAGTGCGGACAGGGCATCAACTAATGAAAAACTGTTTTTT	CASADRASTNEKLFF
TRBD2	TRBV4-1	-	TRBJ2-7	TGCGCCAGCAGCCAACAAACTGGACTAGCGGGGGGCTACGAGCAGTACTTC	CASSQQTGLAGGYEQYF
-	TRBV15	-	TRBJ1-5	TGTGCCACCAGCAAGGAGGGTGGCAAGCCCCAGCATTTT	CATSKEGGKPQHF
-	TRBV29-1	-	TRBJ2-7	TGCAGCGTTGAACGCTTAACCGGGGGGCTAGGCGAGCAGTACTTC	CSVERLTGGLGEQYF
-	TRBV6-5	-	TRBJ2-2	TGTGCCAGCAGTTACTCGAGGGGGACCGGGGAGCTGTTTTTT	CASSYSRGTGELFF
TRBD1	TRBV5-4	-	TRBJ1-2	TGTGCCAGCAGCCGGGACAGCTATGGCTACACCTTC	CASSRDSYGYTF
-	TRBV28	-	TRBJ1-3	TGTGCCAGCAGTTCCCCGGGATCCCGCTCTGGAAACACCATATATTTT	CASSSPGSRSGNTIYF
-	TRBV5-4	-	TRBJ1-2	TGTGCCAGCAGCTTGTTGGACACTAACTATGGCTACACCTTC	CASSLLDTNYGYTF
-	TRBV30	-	TRBJ1-3	TGTGCCTGGAGTCACCCACTCGGGGGAGGCTCTGGAAACACCATATATTTT	CAWSHPLGGGSGNTIYF
-	TRBV28	-	TRBJ1-2	TGTGCCAGCAGTTTGGCCAGCGCGAATCTTTTTAACTATGGCTACACCTTC	CASSLASANLFNYGYTF
-	TRBV7-6	once	TRBJ1-6	TGTGCCAGCGGGGGGAGGAGCGGCTATAATTCACCCCTCCACTTT	CASGGRSGYNSPLHF
TRBD1	TRBV4-1	-	TRBJ1-1	TGCGCCAGCAGCCAGGAGGACAGGGGAAAAAGGATGAACACTGAAGCTTTCTTT	CASSQEDRGKRMNTEAFF
TRBD1	TRBV5-5	-	TRBJ2-7	TGTGCCAGCAGCTTGGGCCCGGGACAGACCACCTACGAGCAGTACTTC	CASSLGPGQTTYEQYF
-	TRBV9	-	TRBJ2-3	TGTGCCAGCACCCTAATGCCCGACAGTCTCACAGATACGCAGTATTTT	CASTLMPDSLTDTQYF
-	TRBV7-9	-	TRBJ1-5	TGTGCCAGCAGCTTAGGGGCAGCCAATCAGCCCCAGCATTTT	CASSLGAANQPQHF
-	TRBV6-1	-	TRBJ1-4	TGTGCCAGCAGTGACCGACCGACAGTCTTTAATGAAAAACTGTTTTTT	CASSDRPTVFNEKLFF
-	TRBV27	-	TRBJ2-1	TGTGCCAGCAGTTTCAGGGGATCCTACAATGAGCAGTTCTTC	CASSFRGSYNEQFF